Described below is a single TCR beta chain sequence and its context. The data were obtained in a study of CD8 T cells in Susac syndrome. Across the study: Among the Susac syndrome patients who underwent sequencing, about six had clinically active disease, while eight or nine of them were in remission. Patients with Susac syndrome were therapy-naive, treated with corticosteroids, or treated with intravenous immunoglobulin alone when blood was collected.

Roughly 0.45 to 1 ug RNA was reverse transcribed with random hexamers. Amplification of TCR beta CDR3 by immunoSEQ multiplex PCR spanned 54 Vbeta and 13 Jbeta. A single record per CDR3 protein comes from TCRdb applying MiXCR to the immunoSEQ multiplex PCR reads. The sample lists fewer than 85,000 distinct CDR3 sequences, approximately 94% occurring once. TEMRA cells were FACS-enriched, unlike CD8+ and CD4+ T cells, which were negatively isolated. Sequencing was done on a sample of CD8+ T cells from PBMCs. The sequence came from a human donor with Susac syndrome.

The CDR3: CASSPGQFF. The CDR3 DNA is TGTGCCAGCAGCCCCGGGCAGTTCTTC. The gene calls are TRBV5-4 and TRBJ2-1; D is undetermined. V was pared by 4 bases and J by 12 bases, with 5 bases between. This CDR3 is built from 9 residues. Germline CDR1 reads SGHNT; CDR2 reads YYREEE (reference sequence).